This T cell receptor (beta chain) comes out of a study of blood T cells in healthy people across ages. For the study at large: Every two T cells gave about one barcoded beta molecule via template switching.

CDR1 and CDR2 from the germline V gene are MNHNY and SVGAGI (reference sequence). The ends were cut back, 0 bases at V and 5 bases at J, with 18 bases in the middle. The CDR3 is made up of 17 amino acids. A remark on this clonotype: The target antigen is unknown.

A J-beta primer mix and a sample-barcoded 5' primer were used in a second PCR of about 7 to 12 cycles. A 12-random-nucleotide template-switch adaptor tagged each cDNA molecule. Each CDR3 protein is one row after TCRdb ran MiXCR on the 5' RACE reads. The data contain over 1,300,000 distinct CDR3 sequences, roughly 60% of them singletons. The study's findings and limits: The CMV status of each donor remained undetermined, and this could have confounded shifts in expanded clonotypes.

Source material: blood. This sequence originates from a young man in good health. The chain recombines TRBV6-6 with TRBJ2-3; TRBD2 might be the D (6 bases). DNA of the CDR3: TGTGCCAGCAGTTACTCGCGGGAAAAACTCGGCATAGATACGCAGTATTTT. It specifies CASSYSREKLGIDTQYF.